This T cell receptor beta chain was sequenced for a study of patients and donors after allogeneic stem cell transplantation. TCRdb processed the RT-PCR reads anew with MiXCR; each CDR3 protein has one entry. The sample lists approximately 170,000 distinct CDR3 sequences; roughly 22% were seen once. This clonotype has a count of ten or more. This CDR3 contains 12 residues. The germline V gene has CDR1 SQVTM and CDR2 ANQGSEA. Trimming removed 6 bases at V and 3 bases at J, with 11 bases between. Sequencing was performed on blood, either unsorted or a sorted T cell fraction (not recorded which). V gene TRBV29-1 combines with J gene TRBJ1-1; a possible D gene is TRBD1 (5 bases). This clonotype originated in a human donor who was either an allogeneic HSCT recipient or a stem cell or donor lymphocyte infusion donor (not recorded which). It is not recorded whose cells these are; they may come from a transplant donor. The CDR3 protein is CSVVGVDTEAFF. The CDR3 DNA is TGCAGCGTGGTAGGGGTCGACACTGAAGCTTTCTTT.